Each of the 11 T cell receptor beta chains below was sequenced from the same sample in a study of technical replicates of blood from a few donors. Profiling relied on immunoSEQ multiplex PCR, and the TCRdb table lists in-frame clones only, not all of them. This sample has around 54,000 clones, with roughly 95% found just once. Source material: T cells isolated from PBMCs. The receptors were gathered from a human donor in good health.

The rearrangement joins TRBV11-2 to TRBJ1-4; the D is unclear. V dropped 3 bases and J dropped 7 bases, with 6 bases sitting between them. The length of the CDR3 is 12 residues. Germline V gene sequence: CDR1 SGHAT, CDR2 FQNNGV. CDR3 bases: TGTGCCAGCAGCTTGACACGTGAAAAACTGTTTTTT. This translates into CASSLTREKLFF.

The rearrangement joins TRBV28 to TRBJ1-5; 7 bases map to TRBD1. J was trimmed by 6 bases and V by 5 bases; bases with no gene match: 10. The germline gives CDR1 MDHEN, CDR2 SYDVKM. This CDR3 has 15 residues. The CDR3 DNA reads TGTGCCAGCAGTCCCCAAGACAGGGCCTTTCAGCCCCAGCATTTT. The encoded protein is CASSPQDRAFQPQHF.

The rearrangement links TRBV10-2 to TRBJ2-5; 13 bases are a match to TRBD2. The length of the CDR3 is 16 residues. Germline CDR1 is WSHSY and CDR2 is SAAADI. J lost 3 bases, V lost 6 bases, and 7 bases had no gene match. CDR3 nucleotide sequence: TGCGCCAGCAGCGACCTACTAGCGGGAGGGGAAGAGACCCAGTACTTC. This codes for CASSDLLAGGEETQYF.

The chain joins TRBV7-9 to TRBJ1-2; D unclear. The CDR3 extends over 16 amino acids. Deletions cut 2 bases from V and 4 bases from J, with 17 bases between. Germline loops: CDR1 SEHNR, CDR2 FQNEAQ (reference sequence). The CDR3 DNA follows: TGTGCCAGCAGCTTAATCCCCCAGGCCTTGATCTATGGCTACACCTTC. This sequence encodes CASSLIPQALIYGYTF.

The chain has TRBV6-5 and TRBJ1-1; D gene unclear. The germline gives CDR1 MNHEY, CDR2 SVGAGI. The CDR3 is 13 residues long. Deletions cut 2 bases from V and 4 bases from J, with 8 bases between. In nucleotides, the CDR3 is TGTGCCAGCAGTTACACTCTGTCCACTGAAGCTTTCTTT. It codes for CASSYTLSTEAFF.

The rearrangement links TRBV7-9 to TRBJ1-6; the D is unclear. The CDR3 is 13 residues long. Germline V gene sequence: CDR1 SEHNR, CDR2 FQNEAQ (reference sequence). V was trimmed by 5 bases and J by 10 bases, leaving 12 bases between them. The CDR3 is CASSPADLSPLHF. The CDR3 region has the DNA TGTGCCAGCAGCCCAGCAGACTTATCACCCCTCCACTTT.

This sequence joins TRBV18 and TRBJ1-5; D ambiguous. This CDR3 spans 12 amino acids. V dropped 6 bases and J dropped 6 bases, with 9 bases sitting between them. CDR1 KGHSH and CDR2 LQKENI come from the germline V gene. This CDR3 reads CASSRLGQPQHF. The CDR3 nucleotides are TGTGCCAGCTCGAGGCTCGGTCAGCCCCAGCATTTT.

The chain has TRBV5-8 and TRBJ1-5; perhaps TRBD1 as D (6 bases). Germline CDR1 SGHTS, CDR2 YDEGEE. V gave up 2 bases and J gave up 3 bases, with 12 bases separating them. CDR3 length: 15 amino acids. CDR3: CASSLVDRFNQPQHF. CDR3 nucleotide sequence: TGTGCCAGCAGCTTAGTAGACAGGTTCAATCAGCCCCAGCATTTT.

The rearrangement joins TRBV5-6 to TRBJ2-1, with D hard to call. The CDR3 consists of 15 residues. V dropped 2 bases and J dropped 0 bases, with 9 bases sitting between them. CDR1 and CDR2 from the germline V gene are SGHDT and YYEEEE. The CDR3 DNA reads TGTGCCAGCAGCTTTAGTTCGGGCTCCTACAATGAGCAGTTCTTC. Its protein is CASSFSSGSYNEQFF. The full variable domain, completed using reference TRBV5-6 and TRBJ2-1, is DAGVTQSPTHLIKTRGQQVTLRCSPKSGHDTVSWYQQALGQGPQFIFQYYEEEERQRGNFPDRFSGHQFPNYSSELNVNALLLGDSALYLCASSFSSGSYNEQFFGPGTRLTVL.

The J gene is TRBJ2-7, the V gene TRBV19, with TRBD2 matching 8 bases. CDR1 is LNHDA, CDR2 SQIVND, per germline (reference sequence). This CDR3 comprises 16 residues. Losses at the gene ends were 0 bases for V and 0 bases for J; bases not matched to a gene: 4. The CDR3 region has the DNA TGTGCCAGTAGTATAGAACTAGCGGTCTTCTCCTACGAGCAGTACTTC. This translates into CASSIELAVFSYEQYF.

The J gene is TRBJ1-1, the V gene TRBV27; tentative D call: TRBD1 (6 bases). The CDR3 has 13 amino acids. CDR1 and CDR2 from the germline V gene are MNHEY and SMNVEV (reference sequence). Trimming removed 6 bases at V and 1 base at J, with 9 bases between. CDR3 amino acids: CASSLTGNTEAFF. The CDR3 DNA follows: TGTGCCAGCAGCCTGACAGGGAACACTGAAGCTTTCTTT.